The 18 T cell receptor beta chains below come from one sample, sequenced in a study of T-cell memory formation after mild COVID-19. TCRdb re-called the 5' RACE reads through MiXCR, storing one row per CDR3 protein. The table records hundreds of thousands of distinct CDR3 sequences, just over 20% of them present only once. The source material was PBMCs or a T cell subset sorted from them (not recorded which). The receptors stem from an adult woman who had mild COVID-19 (a few samples of this study predate the infection). Cell type and time point are not known.

The CDR3 DNA reads as TGTGCCAGCAACCGCGGGGGACAAGAGACCCAGTACTTC. Its translation: CASNRGGQETQYF. The rearrangement joins TRBV9 to TRBJ2-5, with 7 positions matching TRBD2. With 6 bases clipped from V and 2 bases from J, the junction kept 4 bases outside the gene matches. The CDR3 is made up of 13 amino acids. Per germline, CDR1 SGDLS and CDR2 YYNGEE.

This clonotype has a handful of counts. V usage is TRBV5-6 and J usage is TRBJ1-6; 10 bases match TRBD1. CDR1 and CDR2 (germline): SGHDT, YYEEEE. Germline trimming cut 5 bases from V and 10 bases from J; bases unmatched to any gene: 9. CDR3 length equals 15 residues. CDR3 nucleotides: TGTGCCAGCAGACCGACAGGGGGCGAGAACTCACCCCTCCACTTT. Its protein product is CASRPTGGENSPLHF.

CDR3 loop: CASSLEAGAPYEQYF. The CDR3 bases are TGCGCCAGCAGCTTGGAAGCGGGGGCCCCCTACGAGCAGTACTTC. The chain joins TRBV5-1 to TRBJ2-7; 8 nucleotides agree with TRBD2. CDR1 and CDR2 (germline): SGHRS, YFSETQ. The CDR3 extends over 15 amino acids. Trimming cost V 0 bases and J 2 bases; bases outside gene matches: 4.

CDR3 DNA sequence: TGCAGCGTTGAACCGGTGGACAGGGGGAGGGACGAGCAGTACTTC. This sequence encodes CSVEPVDRGRDEQYF. The V and J genes are TRBV29-1 and TRBJ2-7; 10 bases fit TRBD1. Trimming took 2 bases from V and 5 from J; bases not matched to a gene: 9. Germline loops: CDR1 SQVTM, CDR2 ANQGSEA. The CDR3 totals 15 residues.

This clonotype was detected a few times. The rearrangement uses TRBV12-3 or TRBV12-4 and TRBJ2-7; D is ambiguous. The V gene lost 1 base and the J gene lost 4 bases, with 14 bases spanning the gap. CDR3 length: 15 residues. The CDR3 loop is CASSLDELGGYEQYF. CDR3 in DNA: TGTGCCAGCAGTTTAGATGAATTGGGTGGGTACGAGCAGTACTTC.

This clonotype has just a few counts. This rearrangement joins TRBV29-1 to TRBJ2-3; TRBD1 agrees at 7 bases. This CDR3 spans 14 amino acids. Trimming removed 7 bases from V and 1 base from J; junction bases left unmatched: 8. Germline V gives CDR1 SQVTM, CDR2 ANQGSEA. The CDR3 sequence: CSASQGWGTDTQYF. CDR3 nucleotide sequence: TGCAGCGCATCACAGGGGTGGGGCACAGATACGCAGTATTTT.

Ten or more counts support this clonotype. The CDR3 protein is CASSVVTNNNEQFF. The CDR3 region has the DNA TGTGCCAGCAGCGTAGTTACCAACAACAATGAGCAGTTCTTC. This sequence joins TRBV9 and TRBJ2-1, with D unresolved. The CDR3 has 14 amino acids. The ends were cut back, 0 bases at V and 5 bases at J, with 9 bases in the middle. Germline V gene sequence: CDR1 SGDLS, CDR2 YYNGEE.

This chain joins TRBV13 and TRBJ1-1; D possibly corresponds to TRBD1 (6 bases). Germline CDR1 reads PRHDT; CDR2 reads FYEKMQ (reference sequence). V dropped 1 base and J dropped 4 bases, with 16 bases sitting between them. This CDR3 region has 16 residues. The CDR3 loop is CASSLAPAAGATEAFF. The CDR3 DNA is TGTGCCAGCAGCTTAGCGCCGGCTGCGGGGGCCACTGAAGCTTTCTTT.

This clonotype appeared a few times. The V and J genes are TRBV9 and TRBJ2-1; unclear D gene. Germline loops: CDR1 SGDLS, CDR2 YYNGEE. The V end lost 0 bases, the J end lost 5 bases, and 3 bases lay between the germline ends. The CDR3 is made up of 12 amino acids. The CDR3 nucleotides read TGTGCCAGCAGCGTAGTGAACAATGAGCAGTTCTTC. This translates into CASSVVNNEQFF.

This clonotype has at least ten counts. J is TRBJ2-1 and V is TRBV29-1; possible D gene TRBD1, 6 bases. The CDR3 covers 13 residues. V was cut by 1 base and J by 5 bases, with 9 bases left in between. Germline V gene lookup returns CDR1 SQVTM and CDR2 ANQGSEA. For the CDR3, the DNA is TGCAGCGTTGAAGGAACAGGGAACAATGAGCAGTTCTTC. It yields the protein CSVEGTGNNEQFF.

V gene TRBV7-3 combines with J gene TRBJ2-1, with 10 bases lining up with TRBD2. The CDR3 consists of 15 residues. Germline assignment: CDR1 SGHTA and CDR2 FQGTGA. The ends lost 2 bases at V and 10 bases at J; junction bases unmatched: 8. The CDR3 coding sequence is TGTGCCAGCAGCTTATTAGCGGGAGGCGACGGGGAGCAGTTCTTC. Translated: CASSLLAGGDGEQFF.

The chain links TRBV7-9 to TRBJ1-2; D remains unclear. The V end lost 5 bases, the J end lost 3 bases, and 16 bases lay between the germline ends. CDR3 length equals 15 residues. Germline lookup yields CDR1 SEHNR and CDR2 FQNEAQ (reference sequence). CDR3 sequence reads: CASSLPGQVDYGYTF. CDR3 nucleotide sequence: TGTGCCAGCAGCCTCCCCGGTCAGGTTGACTATGGCTACACCTTC.

This clonotype was seen a few times. Here the CDR3 DNA reads TGTGCCAGCAGTCGCTCAGGGTATAATTCACCCCTCCACTTT. Protein sequence: CASSRSGYNSPLHF. V usage is TRBV9 and J usage is TRBJ1-6, with D possibly being TRBD1 (5 bases). Germline-derived CDR1 and CDR2 are SGDLS and YYNGEE. The V and J ends lost 5 bases and 4 bases respectively, with 10 bases between them. The CDR3 length is 14 residues. The full variable domain, completed using reference TRBV9 and TRBJ1-6, is DSGVTQTPKHLITATGQRVTLRCSPRSGDLSVYWYQQSLDQGLQFLIQYYNGEERAKGNILERFSAQQFPDLHSELNLSSLELGDSALYFCASSRSGYNSPLHFGNGTRLTVT.

This clonotype has more than one count but fewer than ten. The rearrangement joins TRBV20-1 to TRBJ2-1, with 13 nucleotides matching TRBD2. The CDR3 length is 17 residues. Germline trimming cut 3 bases from V and 6 bases from J; bases unmatched to any gene: 11. The germline CDR1 and CDR2 sequences are DFQATT and SNEGSKA (reference sequence). The CDR3 loop reads CSARRTRGLAGVNEQFF. The CDR3 DNA is TGCAGTGCTAGGAGGACGCGAGGACTAGCGGGAGTCAATGAGCAGTTCTTC.

The sample holds a few counts of this clonotype. The chain is built from TRBV29-1 and TRBJ2-1; D is unclear. The V gene lost 1 base and the J gene lost 0 bases, with 10 bases spanning the gap. Germline loops: CDR1 SQVTM, CDR2 ANQGSEA. The length of the CDR3 is 15 residues. The CDR3 loop is CSVEVGGSSYNEQFF. In DNA form, the CDR3 reads TGCAGCGTTGAAGTTGGCGGTAGCTCCTACAATGAGCAGTTCTTC.

This rearrangement joins TRBV10-2 to TRBJ2-7; the D gene is possibly TRBD1 (6 bases). This CDR3 is built from 14 residues. The germline V and J ends were trimmed by 5 bases and 4 bases, with 15 bases remaining between them. CDR1 is WSHSY and CDR2 is SAAADI in the germline V gene. CDR3 sequence reads: CASSSGTPLYEQYF. CDR3 coding DNA: TGCGCCAGCAGTTCCGGGACACCTCTTTACGAGCAGTACTTC.

The V call is TRBV2, the J call TRBJ1-2; tentative D call: TRBD1 (6 bases). V dropped 4 bases and J dropped 4 bases, with 10 bases sitting between them. Germline V gene data show CDR1 as SNHLY and CDR2 as FYNNEI. This CDR3 is built from 13 residues. This CDR3 reads CASSVQGSYGYTF. The DNA for the CDR3 is TGTGCCAGCAGTGTACAGGGAAGCTATGGCTACACCTTC.

This clonotype was found many times. The chain recombines TRBV19 with TRBJ1-2; the match to TRBD1 covers 9 bases. Trimming removed 7 bases from V and 7 bases from J; junction bases left unmatched: 7. The CDR3 spans 13 residues. Germline loops: CDR1 LNHDA, CDR2 SQIVND (reference sequence). CDR3 in DNA: TGTGCCAGTAACCGGGACAGGGTGAGTGGCTACACCTTC. Amino acid sequence: CASNRDRVSGYTF.